This TCR beta chain is from a study of cytomegalovirus exposure and HLA in healthy donors. Whole-study findings and limits: With high specificity and sensitivity, the classifier reportedly diagnosed cytomegalovirus status. The authors later found HLA-associated TCR beta chains more clonally expanded than equally common others. A likely sequencing artifact accounted for one observed cluster of highly shared sequence variants.

60 Vbeta and 13 Jbeta primers were used in PCR. Here immunoSEQ multiplex PCR was the method, and the copy in TCRdb shows in-frame clones only, minus some. The sample shows about 140,000 clones, more than 70% of them seen only once. Notes on this clone: Its antigen is still unknown.

This CDR3 comprises 15 residues. V was clipped by 6 bases and J by 3 bases, with 15 bases between them. Per the germline V gene, CDR1 is SGHDN and CDR2 is FVKESK. V usage is TRBV14 and J usage is TRBJ1-3, with unresolved D. Sequences were obtained from PBMCs. This clonotype originated in a man aged 40-49 years in good health and CMV-seronegative. CDR3 amino acids: CASSRDRGYGNTIYF. The CDR3 DNA sequence: TGTGCCAGCAGTCGCGATAGAGGGTATGGAAACACCATATATTTT.